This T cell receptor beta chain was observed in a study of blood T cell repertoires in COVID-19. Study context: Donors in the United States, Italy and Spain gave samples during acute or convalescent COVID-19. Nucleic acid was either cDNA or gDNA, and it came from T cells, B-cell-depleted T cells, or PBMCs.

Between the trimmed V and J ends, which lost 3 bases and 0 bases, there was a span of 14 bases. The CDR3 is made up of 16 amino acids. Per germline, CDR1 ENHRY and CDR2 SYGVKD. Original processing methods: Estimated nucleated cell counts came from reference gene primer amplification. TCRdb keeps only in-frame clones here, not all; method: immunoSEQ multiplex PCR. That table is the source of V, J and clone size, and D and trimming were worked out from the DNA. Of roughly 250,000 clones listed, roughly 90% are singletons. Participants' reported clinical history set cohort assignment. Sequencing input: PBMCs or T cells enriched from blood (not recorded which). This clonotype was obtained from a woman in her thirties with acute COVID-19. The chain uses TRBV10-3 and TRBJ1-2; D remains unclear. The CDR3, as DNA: TGTGCCATCAGTGACGGGCAGCGGGCTTCTAACTATGGCTACACCTTC. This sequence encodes CAISDGQRASNYGYTF.